A single sample gave rise to the 27 T cell receptor beta chains below, sequenced in a study of spatial heterogeneity in lung cancer. The time point was: sample taken at primary tumor resection. From the 5' RACE reads, TCRdb called clonotypes with MiXCR, one entry per CDR3 protein. The sample carries approximately 6,300 distinct CDR3 sequences, about 18% recorded once. The sample consisted of normal lung tissue next to the tumor, taken at surgery. These receptors all come from a male donor with early-stage non-small cell lung cancer.

The chain carries TRBV24-1 and TRBJ2-3; 15 nucleotides align to TRBD2. The CDR3 spans 18 residues. Trimming removed 4 bases from V and 5 bases from J; junction bases left unmatched: 9. Germline loops: CDR1 KGHDR, CDR2 SFDVKD. The DNA of the CDR3 is TGTGCCACCAGTGAGCTCTGGACTAGCGGGAGGGCCGAAGATACGCAGTATTTT. It codes for CATSELWTSGRAEDTQYF.

This clonotype was seen a handful of times. The chain recombines TRBV20-1 with TRBJ1-1; TRBD1 agrees at 10 bases. From germline, CDR1 is DFQATT and CDR2 SNEGSKA (reference sequence). Trimming at V came to 6 bases and at J to 3 bases, leaving 10 bases not matched to a gene. This CDR3 has 15 amino acids. The chain's CDR3 is CSADPGTGVHTEAFF. The CDR3 coding sequence is TGCAGTGCCGATCCTGGGACAGGGGTTCACACTGAAGCTTTCTTT.

The chain employs TRBV7-9 and TRBJ2-1; D perhaps matches TRBD2 (7 bases). Trimming left V 1 base short and J 5 bases short, with 12 bases between. The CDR3 is 15 amino acids. Germline loops: CDR1 SEHNR, CDR2 FQNEAQ (reference sequence). The CDR3 coding sequence is TGTGCCAGCAGCTTAGAAAGCGGGACAAACAATGAGCAGTTCTTC. Protein: CASSLESGTNNEQFF. The whole variable domain, remainder taken from reference TRBV7-9 and TRBJ2-1, is DTGVSQNPRHKITKRGQNVTFRCDPISEHNRLYWYRQTLGQGPEFLTYFQNEAQLEKSRLLSDRFSAERPKGSFSTLEIQRTEQGDSAMYLCASSLESGTNNEQFFGPGTRLTVL.

By frequency in the sample, this clonotype is medium-sized. The chain combines TRBV7-7 with TRBJ2-3; D ambiguous. The CDR3 loop spans 14 amino acids. Germline V gives CDR1 SSHAT, CDR2 FNYEAQ (reference sequence). V lost 1 base and J lost 0, with 5 bases in between. The CDR3 DNA sequence: TGTGCCAGCAGCTTAGGCACTAGCACAGATACGCAGTATTTT. It yields the protein CASSLGTSTDTQYF. Supplemented by reference TRBV7-7 and TRBJ2-3, the full variable domain reads GAGVSQSPRYKVTKRGQDVTLRCDPISSHATLYWYQQALGQGPEFLTYFNYEAQPDKSGLPSDRFSAERPEGSISTLTIQRTEQRDSAMYRCASSLGTSTDTQYFGPGTRLTVL.

The chain links TRBV15 to TRBJ2-1; 9 positions agree with TRBD1. The ends lost 0 bases at V and 7 bases at J; junction bases unmatched: 4. CDR1 LNHNV and CDR2 YYDKDF come from the germline V gene (reference sequence). CDR3 size: 15 residues. The CDR3 nucleotides read TGTGCCACCAGCAGAGACACGGGACAGGGAAATGAGCAGTTCTTC. Translating it yields CATSRDTGQGNEQFF.

The chain combines TRBV20-1 with TRBJ2-1; D gene ambiguous. Trimming removed 3 bases at V and 7 bases at J, with 4 bases between. From germline, CDR1 is DFQATT and CDR2 SNEGSKA (reference sequence). The CDR3 has 10 amino acids. CDR3 DNA sequence: TGCAGTGCTAGCTTGAATGAGCAGTTCTTC. This sequence encodes CSASLNEQFF.

By frequency in the sample, this clonotype is medium-sized. J is TRBJ2-2 and V is TRBV11-2; 9 nucleotides agree with TRBD2. The V segment lost 6 bases and the J segment 5 bases; nucleotides outside the gene matches: 7. The CDR3 consists of 15 residues. Germline assignment: CDR1 SGHAT and CDR2 FQNNGV. CDR3 coding DNA: TGTGCCAGCAGAGCGGTAACTAGCGGGACCGGGGAGCTGTTTTTT. It specifies CASRAVTSGTGELFF.

By sample fraction, this clonotype is medium-sized. This may be a read error: a much more frequent sequence differs by one nucleotide. The V call is TRBV25-1, the J call TRBJ1-1; possible D gene TRBD1, 5 bases. The germline V gene has CDR1 MGHDK and CDR2 SYGVNS. The CDR3 has 12 residues. In DNA form, the CDR3 reads TGTGCCAGCAGTGTAGGGGACTTTGAAGTTTTCTTT. Its protein is CASSVGDFEVFF.

V usage is TRBV6-6 and J usage is TRBJ2-2; D perhaps matches TRBD2 (6 bases). V was pared by 8 bases and J by 0 bases, with 13 bases between. The V gene's germline CDR1 is MNHNY and CDR2 SVGAGI (reference sequence). The CDR3 is 15 residues long. CDR3 sequence (DNA): TGTGCCAGCGAGAGGGGACTTTCGAACACCGGGGAGCTGTTTTTT. It is translated as CASERGLSNTGELFF.

V gene TRBV6-5 combines with J gene TRBJ1-6, with 10 bases identical to TRBD1. This CDR3 region has 18 residues. Germline lookup yields CDR1 MNHEY and CDR2 SVGAGI. V lost 6 bases to trimming and J lost 1 base; unmatched junction nucleotides: 9. The chain's CDR3 is CASRGGQGGRSYNSPLHF. CDR3 nucleotides: TGTGCCAGCAGAGGAGGACAGGGGGGCCGGTCCTATAATTCACCCCTCCACTTT.

This clonotype has just a few counts. J is TRBJ2-2 and V is TRBV6-1, with a weak D call TRBD2 (6 bases). Germline CDR1 is MNHNS and CDR2 is SASEGT. V lost 0 bases and J lost 6, with 8 bases in between. CDR3 length equals 14 residues. CDR3 DNA: TGTGCCAGCAGTGAAGCGGGCGGGGCCGGGGAGCTGTTTTTT. Its translation is CASSEAGGAGELFF.

This clonotype occurred a few times. This chain links TRBV5-4 with TRBJ1-4; D is uncertain. CDR1 and CDR2 (germline): SGHNT, YYREEE (reference sequence). With 6 bases removed from V and 8 bases from J, the gap between germline ends came to 20 bases. CDR3 length: 15 amino acids. In DNA form, the CDR3 reads TGTGCCAGCACAATTGGAGGCCGGGGAAACGAAAAACTGTTTTTT. It encodes CASTIGGRGNEKLFF.

By sample share, this clonotype is medium-sized (0.01 to 0.1%). The DNA for the CDR3 is TGTGCCACCGCACAGGGAGGGGGAAGCAATCAGCCCCAGCATTTT. Its translation is CATAQGGGSNQPQHF. V is TRBV24-1 and J is TRBJ1-5; maybe TRBD1 (6 bases). Deletions cut 9 bases from V and 1 base from J, with 15 bases between. The CDR3 spans 15 residues. Germline V gives CDR1 KGHDR, CDR2 SFDVKD.

This clonotype is classed as medium-sized (0.01 to 0.1%). The rearrangement links TRBV9 to TRBJ2-3, with TRBD2 matching 7 bases. The CDR3 contains 14 residues. Germline CDR1 is SGDLS and CDR2 is YYNGEE. V gave up 4 bases and J gave up 4 bases; unmatched junction bases: 6. This chain's CDR3 is CASSPGGGPDTQYF. DNA of the CDR3: TGTGCCAGCAGCCCTGGGGGAGGGCCAGATACGCAGTATTTT.

This clonotype showed up just a few times. The chain carries TRBV9 and TRBJ2-7; TRBD1 aligns across 9 bases. V lost 10 bases, J lost 4 bases, and 12 bases stayed unmatched. This CDR3 contains 14 residues. Looked up from germline, CDR1 is SGDLS and CDR2 is YYNGEE. CDR3 nucleotides: TGTGCCTCCAGCCCCCGACAGGGGGGATACGAGCAGTACTTC. This encodes CASSPRQGGYEQYF.

This chain connects TRBV15 to TRBJ2-1, with unresolved D. V was trimmed by 4 bases and J by 14 bases, leaving 15 bases between them. Germline CDR1 and CDR2: LNHNV and YYDKDF (reference sequence). This CDR3 is built from 12 residues. In DNA form, the CDR3 reads TGTGCCACCAGCACAGCACGCTCTAACGAGTTCTTC. This codes for CATSTARSNEFF.

This clonotype appeared a few times. The V and J genes are TRBV7-9 and TRBJ2-7; D unclear. CDR1 is SEHNR and CDR2 is FQNEAQ in the germline V gene (reference sequence). The CDR3 consists of 11 residues. The CDR3 loop is CACAGNYEQYF. The CDR3 nucleotides are TGTGCTTGCGCTGGTAACTACGAGCAGTACTTC.

By sample fraction, this clonotype is medium-sized. The chain is built from TRBV20-1 and TRBJ2-2; 10 nucleotides align to TRBD2. CDR3 length: 14 amino acids. CDR1 is DFQATT and CDR2 is SNEGSKA in the germline V gene (reference sequence). With 6 bases clipped from V and 3 bases from J, the junction kept 4 bases outside the gene matches. CDR3 coding DNA: TGCAGTGCCCTGGGACTAGCGTACACCGGGGAGCTGTTTTTT. Its translation is CSALGLAYTGELFF.

By sample fraction, this clonotype is medium-sized. V gene TRBV9 combines with J gene TRBJ2-2; TRBD2 might be the D (6 bases). The CDR3 sequence is 15 residues long. The germline CDR1 and CDR2 sequences are SGDLS and YYNGEE. Trimming cost V 4 bases and J 0 bases, with 10 bases left between them. The CDR3 DNA reads as TGTGCCAGCAGCCCGGCGGGGTCGAACACCGGGGAGCTGTTTTTT. It codes for CASSPAGSNTGELFF.

This clonotype came up a few times. This rearrangement joins TRBV12-3 or TRBV12-4 to TRBJ1-1; no firm D call. V was cut by 3 bases and J by 5 bases, with 13 bases left in between. The CDR3 has 14 amino acids. The chain's CDR3 is CASSFQIGPTEAFF. As DNA, the CDR3 is TGTGCCAGCAGTTTTCAGATAGGGCCAACTGAAGCTTTCTTT.

This clonotype is labeled as medium-sized. The V and J genes are TRBV29-1 and TRBJ2-3; D gene ambiguous. V was trimmed by 1 base and J by 0 bases, leaving 11 bases between them. There are 15 residues in the CDR3. Germline CDR1 SQVTM, CDR2 ANQGSEA. The CDR3 here is CSVEGLPDSTDTQYF. The CDR3 nucleotides read TGCAGCGTTGAAGGACTCCCCGATAGCACAGATACGCAGTATTTT.

This clonotype occurred many times. The junction differs from germline at one of its ends, possibly a read error. The chain is built from TRBV6-5 and TRBJ2-1; the D gene is possibly TRBD1 (5 bases). Germline V gene lookup returns CDR1 MNHEY and CDR2 SVGAGI. There are 16 residues in the CDR3. The CDR3 reads CASRGANSGSNNEQFF. In nucleotides, the CDR3 is TGTGCCAGCAGAGGGGCCAATTCGGGCTCCAACAATGAGCAGTTCTTC.

V gene TRBV5-1 combines with J gene TRBJ1-3; D may be TRBD1 (6 bases). Germline V gene sequence: CDR1 SGHRS, CDR2 YFSETQ. The CDR3 is made up of 15 amino acids. Trimming removed 4 bases at V and 4 bases at J, with 15 bases between. CDR3 nucleotides: TGCGCCAGCAGCCCAGACGGACAGAAAGGAAACACCATATATTTT. The encoded protein is CASSPDGQKGNTIYF.

This clonotype was seen more than once but under ten times. The chain has TRBV19 and TRBJ2-7; weak D call: TRBD1 (6 bases). Germline V gene data show CDR1 as LNHDA and CDR2 as SQIVND (reference sequence). V was shortened by 3 bases and J by 1 base, with 10 bases between the two germline ends. The CDR3 loop spans 14 amino acids. CDR3 amino acids: CASSIADRSYEQYF. CDR3 nucleotide sequence: TGTGCCAGTAGTATTGCAGACAGGTCCTACGAGCAGTACTTC.

The gene calls are TRBV7-9 and TRBJ2-1; D possibly corresponds to TRBD2 (6 bases). Germline V gene lookup returns CDR1 SEHNR and CDR2 FQNEAQ (reference sequence). Trimming shortened V by 3 bases and J by 10 bases, and 13 bases separated the two germline ends. This CDR3 region has 13 residues. CDR3 amino acids: CASSLTSIGEQFF. CDR3 coding DNA: TGTGCCAGCAGCTTGACTAGTATTGGCGAGCAGTTCTTC.

This clonotype was seen more than once but under ten times. This chain connects TRBV29-1 to TRBJ2-7, with a weak D call TRBD1 (6 bases). CDR1 is SQVTM, CDR2 ANQGSEA, per germline. Trimming took off 2 bases at V and 7 bases at J, with 15 bases between the two ends. This CDR3 is 13 amino acids long. Here the CDR3 DNA reads TGCAGCGTTGAATGGTCAGGGGAAGAAGAGCAGTACTTC. Its translation is CSVEWSGEEEQYF.

This clonotype was counted a few times. The chain has TRBV20-1 and TRBJ2-5, with 10 bases fitting TRBD1. CDR1 is DFQATT, CDR2 SNEGSKA, per germline (reference sequence). Trimming removed 1 base from V and 5 bases from J; junction bases left unmatched: 7. The CDR3 spans 15 residues. In DNA form, the CDR3 reads TGCAGTGCTAGAGGGGGGACAGGGGAGGATGAGACCCAGTACTTC. The encoded protein is CSARGGTGEDETQYF.